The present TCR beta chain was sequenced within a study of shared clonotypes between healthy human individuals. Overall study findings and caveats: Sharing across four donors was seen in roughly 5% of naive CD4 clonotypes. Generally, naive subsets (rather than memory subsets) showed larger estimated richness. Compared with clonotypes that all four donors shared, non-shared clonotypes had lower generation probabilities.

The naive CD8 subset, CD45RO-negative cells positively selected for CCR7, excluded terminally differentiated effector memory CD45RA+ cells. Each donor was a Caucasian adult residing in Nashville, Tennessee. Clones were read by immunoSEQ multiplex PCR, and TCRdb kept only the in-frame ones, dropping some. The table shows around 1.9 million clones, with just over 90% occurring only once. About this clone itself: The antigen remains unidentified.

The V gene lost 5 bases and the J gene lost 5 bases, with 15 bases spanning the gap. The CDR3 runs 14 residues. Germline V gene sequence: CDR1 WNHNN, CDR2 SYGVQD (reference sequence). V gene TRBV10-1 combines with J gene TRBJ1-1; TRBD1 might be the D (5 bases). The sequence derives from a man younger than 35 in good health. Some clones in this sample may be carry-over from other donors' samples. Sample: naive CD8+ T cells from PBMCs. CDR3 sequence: CASSPGGEATEAFF. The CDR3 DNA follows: TGCGCCAGCAGTCCTGGGGGGGAAGCGACTGAAGCTTTCTTT.